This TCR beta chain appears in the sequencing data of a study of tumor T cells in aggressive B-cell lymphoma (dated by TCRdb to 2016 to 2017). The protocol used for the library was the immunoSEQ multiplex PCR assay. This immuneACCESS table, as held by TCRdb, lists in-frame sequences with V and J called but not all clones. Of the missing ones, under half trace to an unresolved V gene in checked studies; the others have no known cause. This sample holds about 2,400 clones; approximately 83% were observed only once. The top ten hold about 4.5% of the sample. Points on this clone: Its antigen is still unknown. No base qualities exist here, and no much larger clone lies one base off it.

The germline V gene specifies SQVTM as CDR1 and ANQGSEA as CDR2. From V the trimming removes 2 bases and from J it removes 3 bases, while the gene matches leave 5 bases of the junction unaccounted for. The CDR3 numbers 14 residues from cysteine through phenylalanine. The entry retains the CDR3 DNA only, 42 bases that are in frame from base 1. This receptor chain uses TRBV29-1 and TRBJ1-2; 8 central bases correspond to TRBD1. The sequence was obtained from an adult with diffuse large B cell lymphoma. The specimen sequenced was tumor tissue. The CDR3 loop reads CSVERQGFDYGYTF. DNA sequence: TGCAGCGTTGAAAGACAGGGGTTCGACTATGGCTACACCTTC.